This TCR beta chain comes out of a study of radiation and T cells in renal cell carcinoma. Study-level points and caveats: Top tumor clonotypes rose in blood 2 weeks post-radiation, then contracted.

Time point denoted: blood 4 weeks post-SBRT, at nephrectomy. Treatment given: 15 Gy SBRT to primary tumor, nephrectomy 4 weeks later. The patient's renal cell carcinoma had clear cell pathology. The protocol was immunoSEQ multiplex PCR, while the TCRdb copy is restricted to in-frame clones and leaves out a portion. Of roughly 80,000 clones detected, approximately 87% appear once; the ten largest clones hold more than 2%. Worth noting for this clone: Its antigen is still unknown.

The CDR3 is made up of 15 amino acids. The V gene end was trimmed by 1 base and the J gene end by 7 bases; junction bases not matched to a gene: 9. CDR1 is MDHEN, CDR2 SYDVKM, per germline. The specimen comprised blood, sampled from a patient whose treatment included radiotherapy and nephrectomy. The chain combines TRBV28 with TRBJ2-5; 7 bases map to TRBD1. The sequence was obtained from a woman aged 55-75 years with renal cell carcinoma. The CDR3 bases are TGTGCCAGCAGTTTATCGGGACAGAGTATGGGGACCCAGTACTTC. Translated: CASSLSGQSMGTQYF.